These 11 T cell receptor beta chains came from one sample sequenced in a study of CD8 T cells in ankylosing spondylitis. TCRdb reanalysed the 5' RACE reads using MiXCR and keeps one entry per CDR3 protein. The sample lists 150,000 to 200,000 distinct CDR3 sequences; approximately 12% were seen once. The material sequenced was blood, either unsorted or a sorted T cell fraction (not recorded which). Source of these receptors: a female donor with ankylosing spondylitis or in good health (not recorded which).

This clonotype came up a few times. This CDR3 is CASSVGGLAGPFTDTQYF. The CDR3 DNA follows: TGTGCCAGCAGCGTAGGGGGACTAGCGGGCCCCTTTACAGATACGCAGTATTTT. The chain has TRBV7-8 and TRBJ2-3; TRBD2 agrees at 12 bases. V was clipped by 5 bases and J by 3 bases; unmatched bases: 12. Germline CDR1 and CDR2: SGHVS and FQNEAQ. The CDR3 has 18 amino acids.

The sample holds many counts of this clonotype. V is TRBV11-2 and J is TRBJ2-1, with D hard to call. CDR3 length: 13 amino acids. CDR1 and CDR2 (germline): SGHAT, FQNNGV. Trimming removed 6 bases at V and 9 bases at J, with 15 bases between. This CDR3 reads CASRPIRLGEQFF. The CDR3 region has the DNA TGTGCCAGCAGGCCCATAAGACTGGGTGAGCAGTTCTTC.

This clonotype was recorded at least ten times. CDR3 nucleotides: TGTGCCAGCAGAGAGGGACTGCAAGAGACCCAGTACTTC. Translating gives CASREGLQETQYF. This rearrangement joins TRBV7-9 to TRBJ2-5; D perhaps matches TRBD2 (6 bases). The V end was cut by 6 bases, the J end by 2 bases, with 10 bases between. This CDR3 region has 13 residues. From germline, CDR1 is SEHNR and CDR2 FQNEAQ (reference sequence).

This clonotype was counted at least ten times. J is TRBJ2-1 and V is TRBV12-3 or TRBV12-4; a possible D gene is TRBD2 (6 bases). With 5 bases removed from V and 2 bases from J, the gap between germline ends came to 16 bases. This CDR3 is 16 amino acids long. The CDR3: CASSPPGIAAYNEQFF. In nucleotides, the CDR3 is TGTGCCAGCAGTCCACCGGGGATAGCGGCCTACAATGAGCAGTTCTTC.

This clonotype was recorded many times. CDR3 protein: CSARDRSSARPGELFF. Here the CDR3 DNA reads TGCAGTGCTAGAGATCGGTCTTCAGCCAGACCCGGGGAGCTGTTTTTT. The gene calls are TRBV20-1 and TRBJ2-2; D gene uncertain. CDR1 DFQATT and CDR2 SNEGSKA come from the germline V gene (reference sequence). This CDR3 contains 16 residues. V was cut by 0 bases and J by 6 bases, with 17 bases left in between.

The table lists this clonotype with many counts. The gene calls are TRBV10-3 and TRBJ1-1; D uncertain. Germline CDR1 is ENHRY and CDR2 is SYGVKD. CDR3 size: 13 residues. V was shortened by 7 bases and J by 0 bases, with 9 bases between the two germline ends. CDR3 DNA sequence: TGTGCCATCACCCAAAATTTGAACACTGAAGCTTTCTTT. It codes for CAITQNLNTEAFF.

This clonotype was detected many times. CDR3 region: CSARDHARLAVGWAKNIQYF. CDR3 bases: TGCAGTGCTAGAGATCATGCGAGACTAGCGGTCGGGTGGGCCAAAAACATTCAGTACTTC. The chain recombines TRBV20-1 with TRBJ2-4; 9 bases align to TRBD2. The length of the CDR3 is 20 residues. CDR1 and CDR2 (germline): DFQATT, SNEGSKA (reference sequence). The J segment lost 1 base and the V segment lost 0 bases, leaving 16 bases of the junction unmatched.

The chain is built from TRBV4-3 and TRBJ2-5; weak D call: TRBD1 (6 bases). The germline V gene encodes CDR1 LGHNA and CDR2 YSLEER. Trimming removed 1 base at V and 0 bases at J, with 9 bases between. The CDR3 has 15 amino acids. CDR3 amino acids: CASSQVRGYQETQYF. Written as DNA, the CDR3 is TGCGCCAGCAGCCAAGTTAGGGGGTACCAAGAGACCCAGTACTTC.

As concerns this clonotype: This sequence may be a read error, since a much larger clone differs from it by one base. V usage is TRBV20-1 and J usage is TRBJ2-1, with D uncertain. The V gene's germline CDR1 is DFQATT and CDR2 SNEGSKA (reference sequence). This CDR3 is built from 15 residues. The CDR3 nucleotides are TGCGGTGCTAGTCCCTTCAGGACGGAGTACAATGAGCAGTTCTTC. Its protein product is CGASPFRTEYNEQFF.

CDR3: CSATRREGRNEQFF. The DNA for the CDR3 is TGCAGTGCTACTAGGAGGGAGGGCCGCAATGAGCAGTTCTTC. J is TRBJ2-1 and V is TRBV20-1; 7 bases line up with TRBD2. Germline V gene lookup returns CDR1 DFQATT and CDR2 SNEGSKA (reference sequence). J gave up 6 bases and V 4 bases, and 9 bases lay outside the gene matches. The CDR3 sequence is 14 residues long.

The CDR3 nucleotides read TGTGCCAGCATCGACGGACAGGGGGCTTGGCAGCCCCAGCATTTT. Translated: CASIDGQGAWQPQHF. The V gene is TRBV12-3 or TRBV12-4, the J gene TRBJ1-5; TRBD1 matches 11 bases. The V and J ends lost 7 bases and 7 bases, in that order; junction bases with no gene match: 9. CDR3 length equals 15 residues.